This T cell receptor beta chain was captured in a study of response to subunit inactivated influenza vaccine. Ten or more counts support this clonotype. Its cognate antigen is unknown. CDR1 is SGHRS, CDR2 YFSETQ, per germline. V dropped 6 bases and J dropped 0 bases, with 11 bases sitting between them. CDR3 length equals 14 residues. Study-wide results and caveats: T cells newly recruited by each seasonal influenza vaccination are few, the authors suggested.

From the RT-PCR reads, TCRdb called clonotypes with MiXCR, one entry per CDR3 protein. The sample lists about 780,000 distinct CDR3 sequences, about a fifth occurring once. The specimen was PBMCs from blood, collected approximately 5 days after vaccination. The chain carries TRBV5-1 and TRBJ2-3; no clear D gene. The source is a man between 45 and 60 years old who received an inactivated influenza vaccine. CDR3 region: CASMMGSSTDTQYF. The CDR3 coding sequence is TGCGCCAGCATGATGGGATCTAGCACAGATACGCAGTATTTT.